This TCR beta chain came from a study of T cell responses to AZD1222 COVID-19 vaccine. Notes on the study in general: Possibly, clonal diversity was underestimated; donors were largely white British and included more females.

The CDR3 sequence is 15 residues long. V was shortened by 0 bases and J by 2 bases, with 9 bases between the two germline ends. CDR1 and CDR2 from the germline V gene are SGHNT and YYREEE (reference sequence). About this clone: The antigen is not known.

Profiled with immunoSEQ multiplex PCR; TCRdb holds only in-frame clones, not every one. The data show about 160,000 clones, with around nine tenths seen just once and approximately 4.5% held by the top ten. The sequence was obtained from an adult who received the AZD1222 COVID-19 vaccine. V and J are TRBV5-4 and TRBJ1-3, with no clear D. Sequencing used peripheral blood, obtained 28 days after the second AZD1222 dose. The CDR3: CASSLGLETGNTIYF. The CDR3 DNA follows: TGTGCCAGCAGCTTGGGTCTTGAGACTGGAAACACCATATATTTT.